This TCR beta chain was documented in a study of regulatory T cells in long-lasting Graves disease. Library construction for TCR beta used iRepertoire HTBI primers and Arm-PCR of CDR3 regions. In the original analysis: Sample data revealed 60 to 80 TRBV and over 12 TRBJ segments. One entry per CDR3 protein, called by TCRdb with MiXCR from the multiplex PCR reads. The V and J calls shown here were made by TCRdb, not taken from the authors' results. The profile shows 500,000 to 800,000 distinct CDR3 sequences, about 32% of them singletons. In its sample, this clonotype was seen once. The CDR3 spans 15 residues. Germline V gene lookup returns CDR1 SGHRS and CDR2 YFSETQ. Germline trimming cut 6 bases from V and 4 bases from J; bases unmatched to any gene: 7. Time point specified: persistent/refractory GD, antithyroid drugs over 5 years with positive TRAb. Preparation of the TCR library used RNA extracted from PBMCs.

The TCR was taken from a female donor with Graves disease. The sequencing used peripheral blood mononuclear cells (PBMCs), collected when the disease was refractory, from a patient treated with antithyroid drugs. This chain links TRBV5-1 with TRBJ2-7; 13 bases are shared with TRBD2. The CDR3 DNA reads TGCGCCAGCACCCAACGACTAGCGGGAGGTTACGAGCAGTACTTC. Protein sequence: CASTQRLAGGYEQYF.